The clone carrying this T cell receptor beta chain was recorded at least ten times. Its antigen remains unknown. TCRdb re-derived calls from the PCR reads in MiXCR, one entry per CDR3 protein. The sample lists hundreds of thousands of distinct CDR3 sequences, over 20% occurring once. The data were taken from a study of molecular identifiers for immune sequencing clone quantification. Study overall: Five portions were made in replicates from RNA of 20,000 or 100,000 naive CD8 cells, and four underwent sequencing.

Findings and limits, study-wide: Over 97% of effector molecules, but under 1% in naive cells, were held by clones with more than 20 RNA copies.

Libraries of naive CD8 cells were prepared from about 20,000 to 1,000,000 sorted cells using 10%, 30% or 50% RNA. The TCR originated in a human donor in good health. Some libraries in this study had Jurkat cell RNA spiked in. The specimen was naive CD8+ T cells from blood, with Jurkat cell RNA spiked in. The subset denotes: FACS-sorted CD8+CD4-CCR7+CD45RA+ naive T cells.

The CDR3 DNA reads as TGCAGCGTTCTGGGGACCCTAAGGGAGCAGTACTTC. This translates into CSVLGTLREQYF. The genes are TRBV29-1 and TRBJ2-7; possibly TRBD1 or TRBD2 for D (5 bases each). This CDR3 is built from 12 residues. Trimming pared 5 bases from V and 7 bases from J, leaving 15 bases between. Germline V CDR1 and CDR2: SQVTM, ANQGSEA.